The sequence of this T cell receptor beta chain was determined in a study of T cells in Graves' hyperthyroidism and ophthalmopathy. The overall study: Peripheral blood was secured at the point of initial diagnosis, before any treatment.

There are 16 residues in the CDR3. Germline V gives CDR1 MDHEN, CDR2 SYDVKM. The trim removed 6 bases at V and 0 bases at J, leaving 6 bases unmatched. On this clonotype: Its antigen is not known.

RNA transcripts provided the source from which TCR beta CDR3 regions were amplified. HTBI primers drove first-round RT-PCR of the TCR CDR3. TCRdb fed the multiplex PCR reads into MiXCR, producing one record per CDR3 protein. The repertoire holds about 290,000 distinct CDR3 sequences, with roughly 15% as singletons. Findings of the study overall: Most thyroid-expanded clonotypes above 0.001 were also found in blood. Ophthalmopathy, which appeared later, was predicted by the model a median about 6 months before onset.

Sequenced: blood. The source of this sequence is a woman between 40 and 55 years old with Graves' hyperthyroidism. V usage is TRBV28 and J usage is TRBJ2-1, with 9 positions matching TRBD2. The CDR3 region has the DNA TGTGCCAGCAGGGAATATAGCGGGAGCTCCTACAATGAGCAGTTCTTC. Its translation: CASREYSGSSYNEQFF.